The rows below give T cell receptor beta chains drawn from one sample of a study of T cell responses to AZD1222 COVID-19 vaccine. Produced via immunoSEQ multiplex PCR; TCRdb's table is partial and in-frame only. The table records some 280,000 clones, 90% to 95% of them present only once. The sequenced sample was peripheral blood, obtained 28 days after the second AZD1222 dose. The receptors derive from an adult who received the AZD1222 COVID-19 vaccine. CDR3s leave out the opening cysteine and the closing phenylalanine or tryptophan. A D gene is named only where the DNA matches it firmly.

j_gene	d_gene	v_gene	CDR3aa
TRBJ2-2	.	TRBV12-3/TRBV12-4	ASSGQGSGELF
TRBJ2-3	.	TRBV13	ASSLQLDTQY
TRBJ2-1	.	TRBV6-5	ASTGSSSYNEQF
TRBJ2-2	.	TRBV21-1	ASSQRAGGERESSTGELF
TRBJ1-5	.	TRBV6-5	ASSLGWRNQPQH
TRBJ2-7	TRBD2	TRBV7-9	ASSVGLAGGPWYEQY
TRBJ2-3	TRBD2	TRBV6-4	ASSHHGTNTDTQY
TRBJ2-3	TRBD1	TRBV7-9	ASSLAGQGSTDTQY
TRBJ2-7	.	TRBV6-5	ASSHDRFYEQY
TRBJ2-7	.	TRBV7-9	ASSPFKPGHLQYEQY
TRBJ1-1	.	TRBV20-1	SARGLRGAF
TRBJ2-5	.	TRBV7-2	ASSPRETQY
TRBJ2-3	TRBD2	TRBV19	ASSISGGADTQY
TRBJ1-4	TRBD1	TRBV5-5	ASSLTGSNEKLF
TRBJ1-4	TRBD1	TRBV5-6	ASSLGQGVREKLF
TRBJ2-2	.	TRBV28	ASSSRGEILLGSGELF
TRBJ2-2	TRBD2	TRBV7-2	ASSFPSGRANTGELF
TRBJ2-1	.	TRBV5-1	ASSLMKGGLNEQF
TRBJ1-1	.	TRBV2	ASSEKGQGNTEAF
TRBJ1-5	.	TRBV7-2	ASSSGGLNQPQH